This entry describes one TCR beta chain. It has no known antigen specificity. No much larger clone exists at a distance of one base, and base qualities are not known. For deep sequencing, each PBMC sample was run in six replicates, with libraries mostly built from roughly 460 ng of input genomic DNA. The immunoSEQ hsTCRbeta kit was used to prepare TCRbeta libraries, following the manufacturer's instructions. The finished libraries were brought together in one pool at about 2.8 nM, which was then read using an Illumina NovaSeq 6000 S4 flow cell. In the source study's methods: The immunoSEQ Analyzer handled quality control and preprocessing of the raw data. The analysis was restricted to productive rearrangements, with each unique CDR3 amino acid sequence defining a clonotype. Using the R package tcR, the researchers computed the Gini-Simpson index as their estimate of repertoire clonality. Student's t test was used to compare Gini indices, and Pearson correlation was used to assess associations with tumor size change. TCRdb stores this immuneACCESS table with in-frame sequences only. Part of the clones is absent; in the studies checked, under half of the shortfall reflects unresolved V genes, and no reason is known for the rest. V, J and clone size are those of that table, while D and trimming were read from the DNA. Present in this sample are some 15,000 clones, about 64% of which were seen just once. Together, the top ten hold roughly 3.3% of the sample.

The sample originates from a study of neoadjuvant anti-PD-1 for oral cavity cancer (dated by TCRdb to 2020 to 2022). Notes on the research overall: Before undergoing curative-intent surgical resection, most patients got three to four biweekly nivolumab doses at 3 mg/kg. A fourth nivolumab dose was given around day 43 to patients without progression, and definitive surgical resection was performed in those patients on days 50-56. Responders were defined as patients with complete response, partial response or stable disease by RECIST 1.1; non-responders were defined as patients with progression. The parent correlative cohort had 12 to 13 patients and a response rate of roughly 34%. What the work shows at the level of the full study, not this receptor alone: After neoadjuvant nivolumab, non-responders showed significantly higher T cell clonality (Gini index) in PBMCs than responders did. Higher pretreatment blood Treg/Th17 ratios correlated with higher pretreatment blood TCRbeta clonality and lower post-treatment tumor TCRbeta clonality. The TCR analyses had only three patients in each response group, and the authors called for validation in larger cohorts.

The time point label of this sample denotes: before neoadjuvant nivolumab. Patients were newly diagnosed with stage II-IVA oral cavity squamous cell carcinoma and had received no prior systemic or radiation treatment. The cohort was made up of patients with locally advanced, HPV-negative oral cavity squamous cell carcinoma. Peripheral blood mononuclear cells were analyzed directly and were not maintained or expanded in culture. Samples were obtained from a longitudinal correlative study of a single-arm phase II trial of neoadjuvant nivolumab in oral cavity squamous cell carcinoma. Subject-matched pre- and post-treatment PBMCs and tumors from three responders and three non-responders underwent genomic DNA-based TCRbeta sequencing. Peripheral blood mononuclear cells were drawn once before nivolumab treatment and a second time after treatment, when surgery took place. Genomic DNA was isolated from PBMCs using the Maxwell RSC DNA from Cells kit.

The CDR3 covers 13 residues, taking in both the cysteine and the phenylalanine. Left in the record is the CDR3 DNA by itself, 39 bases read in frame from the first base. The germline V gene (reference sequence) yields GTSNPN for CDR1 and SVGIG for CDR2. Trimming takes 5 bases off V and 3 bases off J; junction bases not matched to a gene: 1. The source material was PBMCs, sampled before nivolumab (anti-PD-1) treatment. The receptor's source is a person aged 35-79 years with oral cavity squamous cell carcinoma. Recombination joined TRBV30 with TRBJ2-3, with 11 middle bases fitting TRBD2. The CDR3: CAWGTSGTDTQYF. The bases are TGTGCCTGGGGGACTAGCGGAACAGATACGCAGTATTTT.